The rows below give T cell receptor beta chains drawn from one sample of a study of T cell responses to AZD1222 COVID-19 vaccine. The table came from immunoSEQ multiplex PCR; TCRdb's copy has only in-frame clones and leaves some out. Of 90,000 to 150,000 clones in the sample, about nine tenths were seen once. Sequenced material: peripheral blood, taken on day 0 of AZD1222 vaccination. Receptors originate from an adult in good health. Each CDR3 is given with its conserved first and last residue. The D gene is left open where the match is weak. Clone size, where shown, is once, few, many, or a class for clones that have expanded.

CAFGDGTSYNEQFF,TGTGCCTTTGGGGACGGGACCTCCTACAATGAGCAGTTCTTC,TRBJ2-1,few,TRBV30,.
CASRGTENQPQHF,TGTGCCAGCAGGGGGACAGAGAATCAGCCCCAGCATTTT,TRBJ1-5,.,TRBV27,TRBD1
CASSPAGTAGNTIYF,TGTGCCAGCTCCCCTGCGGGCACAGCCGGAAACACCATATATTTT,TRBJ1-3,few,TRBV28,.
CASGLAGGEQFF,TGTGCCAGCGGACTAGCGGGAGGGGAGCAGTTCTTC,TRBJ2-1,once,TRBV19,TRBD2
CASSFPGGLAGPGELFF,TGCGCCAGCAGCTTCCCCGGGGGACTAGCGGGACCCGGGGAGCTGTTTTTT,TRBJ2-2,.,TRBV5-1,TRBD2
CASSWGTSGSQYEQYF,TGTGCCAGCAGCTGGGGCACTAGCGGGAGTCAATACGAGCAGTACTTC,TRBJ2-7,.,TRBV5-6,TRBD2
CASSLTYLGGFEKLFF,TGTGCCAGCAGTCTTACCTATTTAGGGGGGTTTGAAAAACTGTTTTTT,TRBJ1-4,.,TRBV27,.
CASSASTSGEINEQFF,TGTGCCAGCAGTGCCTCGACTAGCGGGGAGATAAATGAGCAGTTCTTC,TRBJ2-1,.,TRBV6-4,TRBD2
CALGWQGGSEAFF,TGTGCCCTGGGTTGGCAGGGTGGGTCTGAAGCTTTCTTT,TRBJ1-1,.,TRBV5-4,.
CAWRPMGGVKTEAFF,TGTGCCTGGAGGCCGATGGGGGGGGTGAAAACTGAAGCTTTCTTT,TRBJ1-1,.,TRBV30,.